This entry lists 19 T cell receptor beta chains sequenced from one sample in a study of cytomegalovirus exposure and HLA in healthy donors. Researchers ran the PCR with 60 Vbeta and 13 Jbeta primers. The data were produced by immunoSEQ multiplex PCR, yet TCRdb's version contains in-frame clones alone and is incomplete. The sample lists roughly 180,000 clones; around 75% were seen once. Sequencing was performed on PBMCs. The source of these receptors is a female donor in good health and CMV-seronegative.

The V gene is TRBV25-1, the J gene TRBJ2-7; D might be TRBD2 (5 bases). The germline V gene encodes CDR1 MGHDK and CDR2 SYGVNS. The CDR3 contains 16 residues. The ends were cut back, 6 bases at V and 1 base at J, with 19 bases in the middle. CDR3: CASSDGYRGNSYEQYF. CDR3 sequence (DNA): TGTGCCAGCAGCGACGGGTACCGGGGAAATTCCTACGAGCAGTACTTC.

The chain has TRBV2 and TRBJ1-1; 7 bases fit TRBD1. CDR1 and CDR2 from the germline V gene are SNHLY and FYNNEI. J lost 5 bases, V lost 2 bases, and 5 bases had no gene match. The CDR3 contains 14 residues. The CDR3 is CASSEPGQTTEAFF. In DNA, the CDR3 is TGTGCCAGCAGTGAACCGGGACAGACAACTGAAGCTTTCTTT.

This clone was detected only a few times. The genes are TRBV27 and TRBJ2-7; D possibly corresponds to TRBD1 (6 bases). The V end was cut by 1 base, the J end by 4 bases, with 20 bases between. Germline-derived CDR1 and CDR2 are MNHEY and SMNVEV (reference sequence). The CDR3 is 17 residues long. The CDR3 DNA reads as TGTGCCAGCAGTTTATTTATCCCGGACAGATCAGGATACGAGCAGTACTTC. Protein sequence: CASSLFIPDRSGYEQYF.

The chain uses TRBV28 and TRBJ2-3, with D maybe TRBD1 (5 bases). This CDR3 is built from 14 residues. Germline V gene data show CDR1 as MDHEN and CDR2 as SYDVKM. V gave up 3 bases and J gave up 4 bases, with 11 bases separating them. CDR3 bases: TGTGCCAGCAGTTTGGCTCAGGGCTCAGATACGCAGTATTTT. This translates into CASSLAQGSDTQYF.

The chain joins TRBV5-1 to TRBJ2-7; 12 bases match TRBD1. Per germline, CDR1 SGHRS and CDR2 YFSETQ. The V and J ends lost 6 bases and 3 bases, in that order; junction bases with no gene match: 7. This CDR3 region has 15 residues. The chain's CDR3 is CASKGDRGPFYEQYF. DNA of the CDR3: TGCGCCAGCAAGGGGGACAGGGGGCCATTCTACGAGCAGTACTTC.

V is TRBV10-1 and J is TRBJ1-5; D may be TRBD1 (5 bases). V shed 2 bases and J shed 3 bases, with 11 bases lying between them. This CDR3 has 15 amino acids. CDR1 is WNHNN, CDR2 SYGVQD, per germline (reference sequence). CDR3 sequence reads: CASSEPTDDNQPQHF. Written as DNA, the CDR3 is TGCGCCAGCAGTGAGCCGACAGACGACAATCAGCCCCAGCATTTT.

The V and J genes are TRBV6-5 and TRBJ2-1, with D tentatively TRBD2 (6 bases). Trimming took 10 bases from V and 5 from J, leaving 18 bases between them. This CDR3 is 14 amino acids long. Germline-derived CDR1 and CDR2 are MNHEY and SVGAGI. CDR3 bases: TGTGCCACCCGGGAAACCCTAGCGCACAATGAGCAGTTCTTC. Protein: CATRETLAHNEQFF.

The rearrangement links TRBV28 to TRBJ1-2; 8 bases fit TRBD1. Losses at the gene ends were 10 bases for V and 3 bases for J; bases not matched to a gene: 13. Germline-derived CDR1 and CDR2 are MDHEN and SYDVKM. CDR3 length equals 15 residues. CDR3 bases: TGTGCCACCTCGCCGGGGGACAGGAATTACTATGGCTACACCTTC. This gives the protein CATSPGDRNYYGYTF.

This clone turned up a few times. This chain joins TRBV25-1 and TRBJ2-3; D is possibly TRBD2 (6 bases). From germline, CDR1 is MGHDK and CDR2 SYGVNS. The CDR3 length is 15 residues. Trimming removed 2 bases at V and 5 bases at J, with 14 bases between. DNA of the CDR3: TGTGCCAGCAGTGAACGGGGTAGCGGTGGAGATACGCAGTATTTT. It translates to CASSERGSGGDTQYF.

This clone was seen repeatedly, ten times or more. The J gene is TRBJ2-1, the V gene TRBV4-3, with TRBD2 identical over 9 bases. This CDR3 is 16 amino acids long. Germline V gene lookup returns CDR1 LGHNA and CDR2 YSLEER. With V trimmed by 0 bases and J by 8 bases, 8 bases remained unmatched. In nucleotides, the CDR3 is TGCGCCAGCAGCCAAGATTCTAGCGGGAACTTTGATGAGCAGTTCTTC. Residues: CASSQDSSGNFDEQFF.

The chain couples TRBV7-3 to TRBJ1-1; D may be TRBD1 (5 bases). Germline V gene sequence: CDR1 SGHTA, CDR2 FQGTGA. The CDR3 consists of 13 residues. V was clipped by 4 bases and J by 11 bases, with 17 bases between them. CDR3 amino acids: CASSSGEGAWAFF. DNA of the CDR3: TGTGCCAGCAGCTCCGGCGAAGGGGCTTGGGCTTTCTTT. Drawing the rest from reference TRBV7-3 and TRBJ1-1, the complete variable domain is GAGVSQTPSNKVTEKGKYVELRCDPISGHTALYWYRQSLGQGPEFLIYFQGTGAADDSGLPNDRFFAVRPEGSVSTLKIQRTERGDSAVYLCASSSGEGAWAFFGQGTRLTVV.

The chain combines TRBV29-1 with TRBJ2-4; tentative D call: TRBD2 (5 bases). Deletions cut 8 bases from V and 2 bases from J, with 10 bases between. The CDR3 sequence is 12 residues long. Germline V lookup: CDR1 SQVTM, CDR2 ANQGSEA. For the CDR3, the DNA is TGCAGCAGTCGGGGTACCAAAAACATTCAGTACTTC. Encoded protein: CSSRGTKNIQYF.

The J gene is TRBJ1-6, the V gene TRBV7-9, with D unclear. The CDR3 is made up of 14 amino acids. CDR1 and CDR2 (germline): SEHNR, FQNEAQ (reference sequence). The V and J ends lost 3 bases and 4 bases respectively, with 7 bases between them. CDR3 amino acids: CASSLELYNSPLHF. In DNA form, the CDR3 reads TGTGCCAGCAGCTTGGAGCTATATAATTCACCCCTCCACTTT.

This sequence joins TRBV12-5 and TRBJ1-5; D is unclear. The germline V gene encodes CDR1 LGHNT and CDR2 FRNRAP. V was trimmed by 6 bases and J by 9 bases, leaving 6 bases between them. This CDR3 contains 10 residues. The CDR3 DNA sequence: TGTGCTAGTGGCTCGTGGCCCCAGCATTTT. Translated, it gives CASGSWPQHF.

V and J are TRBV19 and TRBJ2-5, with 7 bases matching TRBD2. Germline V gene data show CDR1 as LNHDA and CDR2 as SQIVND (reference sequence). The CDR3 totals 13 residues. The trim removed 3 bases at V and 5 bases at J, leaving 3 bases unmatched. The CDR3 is CASSIIGGETQYF. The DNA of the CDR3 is TGTGCCAGTAGTATTATCGGGGGGGAGACCCAGTACTTC.

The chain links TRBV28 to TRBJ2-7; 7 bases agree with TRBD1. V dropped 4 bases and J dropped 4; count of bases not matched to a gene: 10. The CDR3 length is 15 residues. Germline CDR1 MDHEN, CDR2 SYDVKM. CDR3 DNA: TGTGCCAGCAGTTCGCTGGGGACAGAACATTACGAGCAGTACTTC. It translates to CASSSLGTEHYEQYF.

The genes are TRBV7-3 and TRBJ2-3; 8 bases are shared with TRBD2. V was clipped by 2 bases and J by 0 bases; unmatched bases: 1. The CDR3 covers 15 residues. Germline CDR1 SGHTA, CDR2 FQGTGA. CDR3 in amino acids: CASSLLAGSTDTQYF. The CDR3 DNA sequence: TGTGCCAGCAGCTTACTAGCGGGCAGCACAGATACGCAGTATTTT.

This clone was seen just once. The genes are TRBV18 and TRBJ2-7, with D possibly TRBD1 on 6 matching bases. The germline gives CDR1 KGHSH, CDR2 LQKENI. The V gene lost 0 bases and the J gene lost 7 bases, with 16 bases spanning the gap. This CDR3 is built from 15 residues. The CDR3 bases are TGTGCCAGCTCACCACCTTCAGGGGTCATGGGTGAGCAGTACTTC. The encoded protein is CASSPPSGVMGEQYF. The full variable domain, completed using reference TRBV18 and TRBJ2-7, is NAGVMQNPRHLVRRRGQEARLRCSPMKGHSHVYWYRQLPEEGLKFMVYLQKENIIDESGMPKERFSAEFPKEGPSILRIQQVVRGDSAAYFCASSPPSGVMGEQYFGPGTRLTVT.

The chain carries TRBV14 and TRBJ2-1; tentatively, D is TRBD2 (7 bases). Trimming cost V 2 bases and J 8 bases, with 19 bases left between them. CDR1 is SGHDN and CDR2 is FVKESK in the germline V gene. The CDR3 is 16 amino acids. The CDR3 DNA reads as TGTGCCAGCAGCCAATTTGGGGGGCTGGGAGGGGATGAGCAGTTCTTC. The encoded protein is CASSQFGGLGGDEQFF.